This T cell receptor (beta chain) originates from a study of blood T cell repertoires in COVID-19. Repertoires were generated with immunoSEQ multiplex PCR, while TCRdb's copy carries only in-frame clones and drops some. The sample consists of fewer than 200,000 clones, about 86% of them appearing once. Remarks on this clone: This sample also contains other DNA sequences that code for the same CDR3.

Germline CDR1 SGDLS, CDR2 YYNGEE. Trimming pared 1 base from V and 5 bases from J, leaving 13 bases between. The CDR3 contains 15 residues. Material: peripheral blood. The sequence was obtained from a man in his 70s with active or convalescent COVID-19. The chain carries TRBV9 and TRBJ2-1; TRBD2 is a possible D gene (7 bases). CDR3 DNA: TGTGCCAGCAGCGTAAAAGGGGAGGGGGACAATGAGCAGTTCTTC. Translating gives CASSVKGEGDNEQFF.